One sample yielded the 13 T cell receptor beta chains listed below, sequenced in a study. TCRdb fed the RT-PCR reads into MiXCR, producing one record per CDR3 protein. The profile shows about 700,000 distinct CDR3 sequences, approximately 14% of them singletons. What was sequenced was memory CD4+ T cells from blood. The receptors stem from a female donor in good health, serving as a healthy control.

In regard to this clonotype: At one end, the junction sequence differs from germline, possibly due to a read error. The chain combines TRBV12-3 or TRBV12-4 with TRBJ1-1; D not resolved. The CDR3 consists of 13 residues. The CDR3 nucleotides are TGTGCCAGCAGTTTATTACAGAACAATGAAGCTTTCTTT. Translated: CASSLLQNNEAFF.

This chain links TRBV5-4 with TRBJ2-1; TRBD2 matches at 7 bases. V dropped 1 base and J dropped 2; count of bases not matched to a gene: 9. The germline CDR1 and CDR2 sequences are SGHNT and YYREEE (reference sequence). The CDR3 has 17 amino acids. Written as DNA, the CDR3 is TGTGCCAGCAGCTTGTTGGGGGGGGGAACGGCCTACAATGAGCAGTTCTTC. It specifies CASSLLGGGTAYNEQFF. The full variable domain, with the rest looked up from reference TRBV5-4 and TRBJ2-1, is ETGVTQSPTHLIKTRGQQVTLRCSSQSGHNTVSWYQQALGQGPQFIFQYYREEENGRGNFPPRFSGLQFPNYSSELNVNALELDDSALYLCASSLLGGGTAYNEQFFGPGTRLTVL.

This clonotype was found a few times. This rearrangement joins TRBV12-3 or TRBV12-4 to TRBJ1-1; TRBD1 agrees at 8 bases. The length of the CDR3 is 17 residues. The V and J ends lost 4 bases and 3 bases, in that order; junction bases with no gene match: 13. This CDR3 reads CASSSGTGGGQDTEAFF. For the CDR3, the DNA is TGTGCCAGCAGTTCCGGGACAGGCGGGGGTCAGGACACTGAAGCTTTCTTT.

V gene TRBV28 combines with J gene TRBJ2-7; maybe TRBD2 (6 bases). V lost 8 bases, J lost 0 bases, and 11 bases lay in between. The CDR3 is 13 residues long. Germline CDR1 is MDHEN and CDR2 is SYDVKM. In DNA, the CDR3 is TGTGCCAGCGTCGTGGGGGGCTCCTACGAGCAGTACTTC. Its protein is CASVVGGSYEQYF.

At least ten counts were recorded for this clonotype. The chain recombines TRBV20-1 with TRBJ2-4; the D call may be TRBD1 or TRBD2 (6 bases each). The ends were cut back, 4 bases at V and 3 bases at J, with 19 bases in the middle. Germline V CDR1 and CDR2: DFQATT, SNEGSKA (reference sequence). The CDR3 covers 16 residues. CDR3 nucleotide sequence: TGCAGTGCTACGACCTGGGGGGCCAAGGGCAAAAACATTCAGTACTTC. This sequence encodes CSATTWGAKGKNIQYF.

V and J are TRBV6-5 and TRBJ2-7; perhaps TRBD1 as D (6 bases). Germline assignment: CDR1 MNHEY and CDR2 SVGAGI. The CDR3 consists of 13 residues. Trimming left V 8 bases short and J 5 bases short, with 16 bases between. The CDR3 sequence is CASRLQGYDEQYF. The CDR3 region has the DNA TGTGCCAGCCGACTACAGGGTTACGACGAGCAGTACTTC.

V gene TRBV10-3 combines with J gene TRBJ2-3; D unresolved. The CDR3 is 13 amino acids. Germline CDR1 ENHRY, CDR2 SYGVKD. Trimming stripped 8 bases from V and 1 base from J, with 10 bases between. CDR3 DNA sequence: TGTGCCATCGACGAACGGGGCACAGATACGCAGTATTTT. This sequence encodes CAIDERGTDTQYF.

This clonotype was observed a few times. The V call is TRBV6-2 or TRBV6-3, the J call TRBJ1-2; D not certain. V dropped 2 bases and J dropped 4 bases, with 8 bases sitting between them. The CDR3 sequence is 13 residues long. Germline V gene data show CDR1 as MNHEY and CDR2 as SVGEGT. The DNA for the CDR3 is TGTGCCAGCAGTTACAATGGGTTCTATGGCTACACCTTC. Protein product: CASSYNGFYGYTF.

This clonotype came up many times. The chain couples TRBV10-2 to TRBJ2-1, with D possibly matching TRBD2 (6 bases). The CDR3 is 13 residues long. CDR1 WSHSY and CDR2 SAAADI come from the germline V gene. Trimming stripped 7 bases from V and 0 bases from J, with 7 bases between. CDR3 DNA sequence: TGCGCCAGCAAGGACTACTCCTACAATGAGCAGTTCTTC. The encoded protein is CASKDYSYNEQFF.

This chain joins TRBV5-6 and TRBJ2-3, with D possibly matching TRBD1 (6 bases). Germline assignment: CDR1 SGHDT and CDR2 YYEEEE. V shed 4 bases and J shed 4 bases, with 13 bases lying between them. There are 14 residues in the CDR3. CDR3 sequence reads: CASSPRTDPDTQYF. CDR3 bases: TGTGCCAGCAGCCCCAGGACAGACCCAGATACGCAGTATTTT. The variable domain in full, with the rest retrieved from reference TRBV5-6 and TRBJ2-3, is DAGVTQSPTHLIKTRGQQVTLRCSPKSGHDTVSWYQQALGQGPQFIFQYYEEEERQRGNFPDRFSGHQFPNYSSELNVNALLLGDSALYLCASSPRTDPDTQYFGPGTRLTVL.

This clonotype was observed at least ten times. The J gene is TRBJ1-5, the V gene TRBV6-5; 10 bases match TRBD1. CDR3 length equals 15 residues. Unmatched junction bases numbered 0, after V lost 2 bases and J lost 2 bases. The germline gives CDR1 MNHEY, CDR2 SVGAGI. CDR3 protein: CASSYGTGGNQPQHF. The CDR3, as DNA: TGTGCCAGCAGTTACGGGACAGGGGGCAATCAGCCCCAGCATTTT.

The chain is built from TRBV28 and TRBJ2-7, with D tentatively TRBD1 or TRBD2 (5 bases each). The CDR3 has 13 residues. The germline V gene encodes CDR1 MDHEN and CDR2 SYDVKM. V lost 5 bases and J 7 bases, leaving 15 bases between the germline ends. CDR3 region: CASSRGFGNEQYF. CDR3 bases: TGTGCCAGCAGTCGGGGCTTTGGTAATGAGCAGTACTTC.

J is TRBJ2-3 and V is TRBV7-9, with 7 bases aligning to TRBD1. Germline V gene lookup returns CDR1 SEHNR and CDR2 FQNEAQ (reference sequence). This CDR3 spans 17 amino acids. With 2 bases clipped from V and 1 base from J, the junction kept 9 bases outside the gene matches. This CDR3 is CASSLLPGTARTDTQYF. In DNA, the CDR3 is TGTGCCAGCAGCTTATTACCCGGGACAGCACGCACAGATACGCAGTATTTT.